This record concerns one T cell receptor beta chain sequence. Trimming left V 1 base short and J 5 bases short, with 14 bases between. The germline V gene has CDR1 SGHTA and CDR2 FQGNSA. The CDR3 runs to 15 residues. This specimen comes from a study of blood T cell repertoires in COVID-19. Study as a whole: Acute and convalescent COVID-19 specimens originated in the United States, Italy and Spain.

Original handling: Reference gene primers were amplified, and this amplification served to estimate nucleated cell counts. This table comes from immunoSEQ multiplex PCR, and its TCRdb copy is limited to in-frame clones, with some not included. V, J and clone size are taken as reported in that table, and D and trimming were inferred from the DNA itself. Of about 94,000 clones detected, around 72% appear once; the ten largest clones hold less than 5%. The gene calls are TRBV7-2 and TRBJ2-5; the D gene is possibly TRBD2 (5 bases). This receptor was obtained from a man aged 65 to 79 with COVID-19, enrolled during active disease. Sequenced sample: peripheral blood. The CDR3 bases are TGTGCCAGCAGCTTAGTAGCGCGGAAGAGTGAGACCCAGTACTTC. Translating gives CASSLVARKSETQYF.